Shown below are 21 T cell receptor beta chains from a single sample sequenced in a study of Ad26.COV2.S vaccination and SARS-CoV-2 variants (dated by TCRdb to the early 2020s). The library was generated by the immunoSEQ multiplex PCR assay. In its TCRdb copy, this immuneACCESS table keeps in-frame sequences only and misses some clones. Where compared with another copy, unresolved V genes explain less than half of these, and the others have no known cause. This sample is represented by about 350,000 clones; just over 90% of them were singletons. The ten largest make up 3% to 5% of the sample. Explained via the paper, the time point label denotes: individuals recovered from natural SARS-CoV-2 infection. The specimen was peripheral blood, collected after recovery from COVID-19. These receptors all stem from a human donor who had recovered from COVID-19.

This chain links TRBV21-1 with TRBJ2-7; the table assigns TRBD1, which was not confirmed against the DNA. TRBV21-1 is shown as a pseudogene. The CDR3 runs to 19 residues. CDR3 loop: CASSKKRGTGTGVVYEQYF. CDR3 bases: TGTGCCAGCAGCAAAAAAAGGGGAACTGGGACAGGGGTAGTCTACGAGCAGTACTTC.

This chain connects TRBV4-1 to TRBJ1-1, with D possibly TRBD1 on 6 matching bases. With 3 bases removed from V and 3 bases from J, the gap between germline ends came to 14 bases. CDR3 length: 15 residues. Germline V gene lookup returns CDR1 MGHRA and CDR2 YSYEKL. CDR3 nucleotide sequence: TGCGCCAGCAGCCAGCCGACCCAGGGGCACACTGAAGCTTTCTTT. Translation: CASSQPTQGHTEAFF.

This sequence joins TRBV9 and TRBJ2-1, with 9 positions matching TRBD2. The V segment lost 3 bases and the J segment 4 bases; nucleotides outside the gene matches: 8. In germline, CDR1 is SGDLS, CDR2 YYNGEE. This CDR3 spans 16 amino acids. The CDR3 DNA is TGTGCCAGCAGCGCCGGAGCGGGGGGACTTTACAATGAGCAGTTCTTC. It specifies CASSAGAGGLYNEQFF. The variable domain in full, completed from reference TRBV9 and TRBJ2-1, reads DSGVTQTPKHLITATGQRVTLRCSPRSGDLSVYWYQQSLDQGLQFLIQYYNGEERAKGNILERFSAQQFPDLHSELNLSSLELGDSALYFCASSAGAGGLYNEQFFGPGTRLTVL.

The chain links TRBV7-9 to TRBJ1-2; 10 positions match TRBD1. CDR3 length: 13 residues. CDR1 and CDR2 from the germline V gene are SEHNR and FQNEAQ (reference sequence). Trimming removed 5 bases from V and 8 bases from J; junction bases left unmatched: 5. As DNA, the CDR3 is TGTGCCAGCAGCCAAGGGACAGGGGACGGCTACACCTTC. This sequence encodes CASSQGTGDGYTF.

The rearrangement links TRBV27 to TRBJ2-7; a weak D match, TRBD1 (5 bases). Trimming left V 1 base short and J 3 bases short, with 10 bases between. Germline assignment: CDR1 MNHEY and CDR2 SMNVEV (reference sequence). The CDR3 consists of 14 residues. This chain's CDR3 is CASSLFQGFYEQYF. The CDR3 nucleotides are TGTGCCAGCAGTTTATTTCAGGGATTCTACGAGCAGTACTTC.

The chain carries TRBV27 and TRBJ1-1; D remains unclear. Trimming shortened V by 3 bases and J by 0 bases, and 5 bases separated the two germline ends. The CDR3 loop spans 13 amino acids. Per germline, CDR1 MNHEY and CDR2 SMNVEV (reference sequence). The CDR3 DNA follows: TGTGCCAGCAGTTTTGCCCTGAACACTGAAGCTTTCTTT. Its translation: CASSFALNTEAFF.

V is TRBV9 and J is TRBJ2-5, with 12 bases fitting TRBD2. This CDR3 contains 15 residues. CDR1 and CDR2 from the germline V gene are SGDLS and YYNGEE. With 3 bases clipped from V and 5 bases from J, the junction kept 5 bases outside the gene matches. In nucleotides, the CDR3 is TGTGCCAGCAGCGGCGGACTAGCGGGGACTGAGACCCAGTACTTC. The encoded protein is CASSGGLAGTETQYF.

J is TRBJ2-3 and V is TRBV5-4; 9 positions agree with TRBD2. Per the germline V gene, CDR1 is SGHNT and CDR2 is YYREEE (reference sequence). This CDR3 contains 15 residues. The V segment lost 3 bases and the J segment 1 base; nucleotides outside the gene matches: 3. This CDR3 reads CASSSIAGGTDTQYF. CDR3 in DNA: TGTGCCAGCAGCTCTATAGCGGGAGGCACAGATACGCAGTATTTT.

The CDR3 spells CASSLGGGQGQETQYF. Here the CDR3 DNA reads TGTGCCAGCAGCTTAGGAGGGGGCCAAGGGCAAGAGACCCAGTACTTC. The chain combines TRBV7-7 with TRBJ2-5, with 7 positions matching TRBD1. This CDR3 is built from 16 residues. The trim removed 1 base at V and 2 bases at J, leaving 7 bases unmatched. From germline, CDR1 is SSHAT and CDR2 FNYEAQ (reference sequence).

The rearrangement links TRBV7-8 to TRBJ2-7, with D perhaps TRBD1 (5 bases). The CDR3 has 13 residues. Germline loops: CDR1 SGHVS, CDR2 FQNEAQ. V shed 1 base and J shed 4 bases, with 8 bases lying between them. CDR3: CASSLGREYEQYF. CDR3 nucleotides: TGTGCCAGCAGCTTAGGCAGGGAATACGAGCAGTACTTC. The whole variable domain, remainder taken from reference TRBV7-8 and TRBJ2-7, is GAGVSQSPRYKVAKRGQDVALRCDPISGHVSLFWYQQALGQGPEFLTYFQNEAQLDKSGLPSDRFFAERPEGSVSTLKIQRTQQEDSAVYLCASSLGREYEQYFGPGTRLTVT.

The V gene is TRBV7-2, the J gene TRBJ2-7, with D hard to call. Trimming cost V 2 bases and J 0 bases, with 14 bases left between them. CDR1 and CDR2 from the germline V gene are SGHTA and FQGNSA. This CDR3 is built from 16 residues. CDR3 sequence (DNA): TGTGCCAGCAGCTTAAGCGTCACGGCGATCTCCTACGAGCAGTACTTC. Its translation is CASSLSVTAISYEQYF.

CDR3 DNA: TGTGCCACCAGCAGAGATGGGGATCAGCCCCAGCATTTT. This gives the protein CATSRDGDQPQHF. The chain joins TRBV15 to TRBJ1-5; D ambiguous. The CDR3 consists of 13 residues. V lost 0 bases, J lost 5 bases, and 5 bases lay in between. CDR1 is LNHNV, CDR2 YYDKDF, per germline (reference sequence).

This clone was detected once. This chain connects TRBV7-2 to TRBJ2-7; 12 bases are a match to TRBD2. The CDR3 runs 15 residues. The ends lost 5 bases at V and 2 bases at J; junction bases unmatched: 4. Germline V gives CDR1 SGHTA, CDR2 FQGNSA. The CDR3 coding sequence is TGTGCCAGCAGCCTGGGACTAGCGGGTCCCTACGAGCAGTACTTC. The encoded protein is CASSLGLAGPYEQYF.

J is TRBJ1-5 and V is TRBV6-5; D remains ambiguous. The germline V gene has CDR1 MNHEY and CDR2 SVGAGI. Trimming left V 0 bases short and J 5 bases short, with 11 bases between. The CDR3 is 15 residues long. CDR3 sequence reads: CASSYSINGDQPQHF. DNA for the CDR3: TGTGCCAGCAGTTACTCGATTAATGGCGATCAGCCCCAGCATTTT.

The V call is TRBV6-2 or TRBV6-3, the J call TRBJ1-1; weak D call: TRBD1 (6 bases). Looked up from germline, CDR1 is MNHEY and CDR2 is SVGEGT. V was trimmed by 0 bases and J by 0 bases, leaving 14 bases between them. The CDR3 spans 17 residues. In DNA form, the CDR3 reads TGTGCCAGCAGTTACTCGAAACAGGGATCTATGAACACTGAAGCTTTCTTT. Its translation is CASSYSKQGSMNTEAFF.

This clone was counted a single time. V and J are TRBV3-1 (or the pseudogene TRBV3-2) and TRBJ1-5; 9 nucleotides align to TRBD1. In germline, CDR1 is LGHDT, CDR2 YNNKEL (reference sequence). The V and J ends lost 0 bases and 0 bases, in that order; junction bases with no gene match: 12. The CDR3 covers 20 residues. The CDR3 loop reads CASSQDTFRDRDYSNQPQHF. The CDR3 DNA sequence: TGTGCCAGCAGCCAAGATACATTCAGGGACAGGGATTATAGCAATCAGCCCCAGCATTTT.

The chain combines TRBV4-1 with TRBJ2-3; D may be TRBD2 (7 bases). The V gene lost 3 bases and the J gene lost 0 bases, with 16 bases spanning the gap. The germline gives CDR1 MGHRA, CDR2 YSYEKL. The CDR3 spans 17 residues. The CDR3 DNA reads TGCGCCAGCAGCCAGGAAATGGGGGGGGCTAGCACAGATACGCAGTATTTT. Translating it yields CASSQEMGGASTDTQYF.

Written as DNA, the CDR3 is TGTGCCTGGAGTGTACATCGCCGTGGCCGAAAGGGGTTTCGCAATCAGCCCCAGCATTTT. Translated, it gives CAWSVHRRGRKGFRNQPQHF. The V call is TRBV30, the J call TRBJ1-5, with D maybe TRBD1 (5 bases). V lost 0 bases and J 2 bases, leaving 26 bases between the germline ends. The length of the CDR3 is 20 residues. Germline CDR1 is GTSNPN and CDR2 is SVGIG (reference sequence).

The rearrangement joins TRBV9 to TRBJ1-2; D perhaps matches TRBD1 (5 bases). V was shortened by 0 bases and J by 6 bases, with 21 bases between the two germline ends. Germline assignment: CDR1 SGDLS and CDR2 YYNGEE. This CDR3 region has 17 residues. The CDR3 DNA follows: TGTGCCAGCAGCGTAGAAGGGACGCGTGATAGTCTTAATGGCTACACCTTC. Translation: CASSVEGTRDSLNGYTF. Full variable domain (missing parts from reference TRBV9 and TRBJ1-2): DSGVTQTPKHLITATGQRVTLRCSPRSGDLSVYWYQQSLDQGLQFLIQYYNGEERAKGNILERFSAQQFPDLHSELNLSSLELGDSALYFCASSVEGTRDSLNGYTFGSGTRLTVV.

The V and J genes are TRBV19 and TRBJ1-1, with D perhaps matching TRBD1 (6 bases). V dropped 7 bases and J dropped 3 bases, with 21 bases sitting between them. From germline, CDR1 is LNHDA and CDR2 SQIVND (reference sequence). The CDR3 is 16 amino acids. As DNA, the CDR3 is TGTGCCAGTACCGATAATGGTGCAGGGGAGGACACTGAAGCTTTCTTT. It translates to CASTDNGAGEDTEAFF.

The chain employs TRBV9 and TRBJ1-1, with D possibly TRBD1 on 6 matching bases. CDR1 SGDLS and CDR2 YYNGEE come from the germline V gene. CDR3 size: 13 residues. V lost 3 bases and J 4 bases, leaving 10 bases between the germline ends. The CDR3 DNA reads TGTGCCAGCAGCGGGGGGGCTAGCACTGAAGCTTTCTTT. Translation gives CASSGGASTEAFF.